The 5 T cell receptor beta chains listed next were all sequenced from one sample in a study of blood T cell repertoires in COVID-19. Sequenced by immunoSEQ multiplex PCR; TCRdb stores in-frame clones only, minus some. The data contain about 64,000 clones, 65% to 90% of them singletons. The specimen sequenced was peripheral blood. The receptors come from an older woman with acute or convalescent COVID-19.

The V call is TRBV10-3, the J call TRBJ2-1, with TRBD2 matching over 7 bases. In germline, CDR1 is ENHRY, CDR2 SYGVKD. The CDR3 length is 15 residues. The ends lost 3 bases at V and 0 bases at J; junction bases unmatched: 2. Written as DNA, the CDR3 is TGTGCCATCAGTGACTCGGGGGGCTCCTACAATGAGCAGTTCTTC. As protein: CAISDSGGSYNEQFF.

The chain has TRBV27 and TRBJ1-2; 7 nucleotides match TRBD1. The CDR3 has 16 residues. The germline V gene encodes CDR1 MNHEY and CDR2 SMNVEV (reference sequence). V trimming: 4 bases; J trimming: 8 bases; junction bases outside the gene matches: 16. The DNA of the CDR3 is TGTGCCAGCAGTTCCCCTTCTAGAGGGGGCGGTGGGGGCTACACCTTC. It specifies CASSSPSRGGGGGYTF.

The chain is built from TRBV7-9 and TRBJ1-2; D is perhaps TRBD1 (6 bases). Trimming left V 8 bases short and J 6 bases short, with 19 bases between. From germline, CDR1 is SEHNR and CDR2 FQNEAQ (reference sequence). The CDR3 is 14 amino acids. CDR3 DNA sequence: TGTGCCAGCGAAGGGGGGGGTGTTCTCGATGGCTACACCTTC. Translated: CASEGGGVLDGYTF. Filled out from reference TRBV7-9 and TRBJ1-2, the complete variable domain reads DTGVSQNPRHKITKRGQNVTFRCDPISEHNRLYWYRQTLGQGPEFLTYFQNEAQLEKSRLLSDRFSAERPKGSFSTLEIQRTEQGDSAMYLCASEGGGVLDGYTFGSGTRLTVV.

This chain connects TRBV29-1 to TRBJ1-4; D is unresolved. The germline CDR1 and CDR2 sequences are SQVTM and ANQGSEA. This CDR3 comprises 13 residues. V lost 4 bases to trimming and J lost 8 bases, with 14 bases between them. The CDR3: CSVAGQATEKLFF. The CDR3 DNA reads TGCAGCGTTGCTGGGCAGGCTACAGAAAAACTGTTTTTT.

This clone turned up a few times. The chain is built from TRBV29-1 and TRBJ1-1, with D possibly TRBD1 on 5 matching bases. Deletions cut 1 base from V and 4 bases from J, with 7 bases between. CDR1 and CDR2 from the germline V gene are SQVTM and ANQGSEA. This CDR3 comprises 12 residues. The DNA for the CDR3 is TGCAGCGTTGAAGCAGGGCGCACTGAAGCTTTCTTT. The encoded protein is CSVEAGRTEAFF.